The 19 T cell receptor beta chains below were found in one sample sequenced in a study of T cells in Graves' hyperthyroidism and ophthalmopathy. TCR beta CDR3 region amplification was performed from RNA transcripts. The study used the HTBI primer set for a first-round RT-PCR of the TCR CDR3. A single record per CDR3 protein comes from TCRdb applying MiXCR to the multiplex PCR reads. The table includes about 360,000 distinct CDR3 sequences, 13% detected once. The specimen was blood. The receptors here all came from a woman younger than 30 with Graves' hyperthyroidism.

This clonotype appeared many times. The V call is TRBV15, the J call TRBJ2-5, with TRBD2 identical over 11 bases. The J segment lost 4 bases and the V segment lost 0 bases, leaving 7 bases of the junction unmatched. The CDR3 runs to 17 residues. The V gene's germline CDR1 is LNHNV and CDR2 YYDKDF (reference sequence). CDR3 sequence reads: CATSRDTSGLAVETQYF. The DNA of the CDR3 is TGTGCCACCAGCAGAGATACCTCGGGACTAGCGGTAGAGACCCAGTACTTC.

At least ten counts were recorded for this clonotype. The V and J genes are TRBV2 and TRBJ2-7; possible D gene TRBD2, 5 bases. V lost 8 bases and J lost 1, with 6 bases in between. CDR1 is SNHLY, CDR2 FYNNEI, per germline. The CDR3 is 11 amino acids. CDR3 nucleotide sequence: TGTGCCAGCGGACTGTCCTACGAGCAGTACTTC. Translated: CASGLSYEQYF.

This clonotype was detected many times. The chain carries TRBV2 and TRBJ2-7; 7 nucleotides agree with TRBD2. The trim removed 4 bases at V and 4 bases at J, leaving 7 bases unmatched. Germline CDR1 SNHLY, CDR2 FYNNEI. This CDR3 contains 14 residues. The chain's CDR3 is CASSGLADFYEQYF. As DNA, the CDR3 is TGTGCCAGCAGTGGACTAGCTGATTTTTACGAGCAGTACTTC.

The chain is built from TRBV10-3 and TRBJ2-3, with D possibly being TRBD2 (5 bases). Germline CDR1 ENHRY, CDR2 SYGVKD. The CDR3 consists of 11 residues. V lost 10 bases and J 5 bases, leaving 10 bases between the germline ends. The CDR3: CATEAGDTQYF. The CDR3 DNA sequence: TGTGCCACAGAGGCGGGAGATACGCAGTATTTT.

This clonotype has ten or more counts. V usage is TRBV11-2 and J usage is TRBJ2-2; no clear D. The germline V gene has CDR1 SGHAT and CDR2 FQNNGV. V lost 1 base, J lost 6 bases, and 0 bases lay in between. The CDR3 covers 11 residues. CDR3 DNA: TGTGCCAGCAGCTTAGCCGGGGAGCTGTTTTTT. Protein: CASSLAGELFF.

This clonotype was observed many times. An end of the junction does not agree with germline; a read error may underlie this. The chain is built from TRBV7-9 and TRBJ1-4; maybe TRBD1 (6 bases). Per germline, CDR1 SEHNR and CDR2 FQNEAQ (reference sequence). The length of the CDR3 is 13 residues. CDR3 coding DNA: TGCGCCAGCAGCTTGGAGGGGGGGGAAAAACTGTTTTTT. It encodes CASSLEGGEKLFF.

This clonotype showed up many times. V gene TRBV12-3 or TRBV12-4 combines with J gene TRBJ1-3; the D is unclear. This CDR3 is 13 amino acids long. Trimming left V 4 bases short and J 10 bases short, with 14 bases between. CDR3 loop: CASSSGALETIYF. CDR3 DNA sequence: TGTGCCAGCAGTTCGGGTGCTCTGGAGACCATATATTTT.

This clonotype came up many times. The chain couples TRBV28 to TRBJ2-7; TRBD2 agrees at 11 bases. After removal of 6 bases from V and 4 bases from J, the junction contained 8 bases not matched to a gene. In germline, CDR1 is MDHEN, CDR2 SYDVKM. This CDR3 is 15 amino acids long. CDR3 amino acids: CASRRIAGGPYEQYF. The CDR3 coding sequence is TGTGCCAGCAGGAGGATAGCGGGGGGGCCGTACGAGCAGTACTTC.

This clonotype was seen at least ten times. The rearrangement uses TRBV28 and TRBJ1-6, with D uncertain. In germline, CDR1 is MDHEN, CDR2 SYDVKM. Trimming left V 6 bases short and J 9 bases short, with 9 bases between. CDR3 length equals 12 residues. CDR3 in amino acids: CASREEGSPLHF. The CDR3 DNA is TGTGCCAGCAGAGAAGAAGGTTCACCCCTCCACTTT.

The chain carries TRBV4-2 and TRBJ2-3, with TRBD2 matching 7 bases. Looked up from germline, CDR1 is LGHNA and CDR2 is YNFKEQ. This CDR3 contains 15 residues. V was clipped by 4 bases and J by 2 bases; unmatched bases: 6. The CDR3 nucleotides read TGTGCCAGCAGCCCCCCTGGACTAGTCACAGATACGCAGTATTTT. Translation: CASSPPGLVTDTQYF.

This clonotype was found many times. The chain uses TRBV12-3 or TRBV12-4 and TRBJ1-1; D perhaps matches TRBD1 (6 bases). V shed 10 bases and J shed 0 bases, with 12 bases lying between them. The CDR3 length is 13 residues. The CDR3 spells CATQGPMNTEAFF. CDR3 bases: TGTGCCACCCAGGGGCCCATGAACACTGAAGCTTTCTTT.

This clonotype was found a few times. The chain uses TRBV7-9 and TRBJ2-5; D is unclear. V was trimmed by 3 bases and J by 2 bases, leaving 13 bases between them. The CDR3 extends over 15 amino acids. CDR1 and CDR2 from the germline V gene are SEHNR and FQNEAQ (reference sequence). This CDR3 reads CASSLSLDPQETQYF. For the CDR3, the DNA is TGTGCCAGCAGCTTGAGCCTAGACCCTCAAGAGACCCAGTACTTC.

The rearrangement uses TRBV5-4 and TRBJ2-1; D is unclear. The CDR3 is 16 residues long. Germline V gene lookup returns CDR1 SGHNT and CDR2 YYREEE (reference sequence). Deletions cut 4 bases from V and 0 bases from J, with 14 bases between. The CDR3 here is CASSKKPHSSYNEQFF. The CDR3, as DNA: TGTGCCAGCAGCAAAAAACCACACAGCTCCTACAATGAGCAGTTCTTC. The whole variable domain, filled in from reference TRBV5-4 and TRBJ2-1, reads ETGVTQSPTHLIKTRGQQVTLRCSSQSGHNTVSWYQQALGQGPQFIFQYYREEENGRGNFPPRFSGLQFPNYSSELNVNALELDDSALYLCASSKKPHSSYNEQFFGPGTRLTVL.

This clonotype was counted only a few times. The chain is built from TRBV3-1 and TRBJ2-2; 8 bases are shared with TRBD2. Unmatched junction bases numbered 14, after V lost 8 bases and J lost 15 bases. Germline V gene lookup returns CDR1 LGHDT and CDR2 YNNKEL (reference sequence). The CDR3 spans 13 residues. CDR3 loop: CASGKRGTIGVFF. The CDR3, as DNA: TGTGCCAGCGGGAAGCGGGGGACCATTGGTGTGTTTTTT.

This clonotype came up many times. The CDR3 is CASSHTPILRTDTQYF. The CDR3, as DNA: TGCGCCAGCAGCCACACTCCCATCCTTCGCACAGATACGCAGTATTTT. This chain links TRBV4-1 with TRBJ2-3; D not resolved. V was shortened by 3 bases and J by 1 base, with 14 bases between the two germline ends. Germline CDR1 reads MGHRA; CDR2 reads YSYEKL. CDR3 size: 16 residues.

In its sample, this clonotype was seen many times. The V call is TRBV25-1, the J call TRBJ2-3; 12 bases are shared with TRBD2. This CDR3 contains 18 residues. V was clipped by 5 bases and J by 1 base; unmatched bases: 10. The germline CDR1 and CDR2 sequences are MGHDK and SYGVNS. CDR3 nucleotide sequence: TGTGCCAGCAGTCGCCGACTAGCGGGAGAAGGTCGCACAGATACGCAGTATTTT. Amino acids: CASSRRLAGEGRTDTQYF.

This clonotype was detected only a few times. This chain links TRBV11-2 with TRBJ2-7, with TRBD2 as a possible D gene (5 bases). CDR1 is SGHAT and CDR2 is FQNNGV in the germline V gene. Between the trimmed V and J ends, which lost 5 bases and 5 bases, there was a span of 13 bases. The CDR3 extends over 13 amino acids. Here the CDR3 reads CASSRRNGNEQYF. CDR3 nucleotide sequence: TGTGCCAGCAGCCGGAGGAACGGTAACGAGCAGTACTTC.

This sequence joins TRBV7-8 and TRBJ1-2, with D unclear. Per the germline V gene, CDR1 is SGHVS and CDR2 is FQNEAQ. This CDR3 comprises 13 residues. V lost 5 bases and J 3 bases, leaving 10 bases between the germline ends. CDR3 nucleotides: TGTGCCAGCAGCCCCGGAGGCCACTATGGCTACACCTTC. This gives the protein CASSPGGHYGYTF. Supplemented by reference TRBV7-8 and TRBJ1-2, the full variable domain reads GAGVSQSPRYKVAKRGQDVALRCDPISGHVSLFWYQQALGQGPEFLTYFQNEAQLDKSGLPSDRFFAERPEGSVSTLKIQRTQQEDSAVYLCASSPGGHYGYTFGSGTRLTVV.

This clonotype has a handful of counts. It is unclear where the CDR3 begins or ends on the DNA, so no DNA is shown, and the CDR3 is as TCRdb lists it. The chain couples TRBV24-1 to TRBJ1-4. Germline CDR1 and CDR2: KGHDR and SFDVKD. Including both end residues, the CDR3 is 17 amino acids long. The chain's CDR3 is CATSDTPREGKEKNCFF.